This TCR beta chain comes out of a study of identical twins. This clonotype appeared a few times. Its specificity is not known. One entry per CDR3 protein results from TCRdb running MiXCR on the 5' RACE reads. The sample lists some 730,000 distinct CDR3 sequences, around a sixth occurring once. Study-level results: Twins showed weaker excess sharing in their beta out-of-frame sequences.

CDR1 SGHDT and CDR2 YYEEEE come from the germline V gene. This CDR3 contains 12 residues. V was pared by 4 bases and J by 8 bases, with 12 bases between. This sample also appeared in a second study, on T cells expressing NK-cell markers.

The receptor's source is a woman aged 18-35 years in good health. The J gene is TRBJ1-2, the V gene TRBV5-6, with D perhaps TRBD1 (5 bases). Sequencing was performed on PBMCs. In DNA, the CDR3 is TGTGCCAGCAGCGAGGGACCGACAGGCTACACCTTC. This gives the protein CASSEGPTGYTF.